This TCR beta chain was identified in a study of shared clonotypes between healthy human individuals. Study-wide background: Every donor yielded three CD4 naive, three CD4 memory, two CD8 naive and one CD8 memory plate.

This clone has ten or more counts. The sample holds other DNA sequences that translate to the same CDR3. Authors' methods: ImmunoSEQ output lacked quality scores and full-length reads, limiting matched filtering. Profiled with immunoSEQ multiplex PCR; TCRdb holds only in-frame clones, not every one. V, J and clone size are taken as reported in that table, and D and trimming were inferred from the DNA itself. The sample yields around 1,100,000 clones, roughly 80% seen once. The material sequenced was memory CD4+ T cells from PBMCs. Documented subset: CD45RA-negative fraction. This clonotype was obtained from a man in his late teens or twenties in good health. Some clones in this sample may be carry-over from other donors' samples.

The CDR3: CASSPSTDTQYF. The CDR3 DNA sequence: TGTGCCAGCTCACCAAGCACAGATACGCAGTATTTT. The chain uses TRBV18 and TRBJ2-3; D unclear. Per the germline V gene, CDR1 is KGHSH and CDR2 is LQKENI. This CDR3 spans 12 amino acids. V was pared by 2 bases and J by 0 bases, with 0 bases between.